The sequence of this T cell receptor beta chain was determined in a study of identical twins (dated by TCRdb to about 2016). About the study as a whole: TCR alpha and beta repertoires from monozygotic twins, unrelated adults of various ages and cord blood were deep-sequenced to test whether fetal clonotypes persist. Replicate twin experiments were performed at different times using different library preparation protocols to rule out contamination.

The method was 5' RACE. Reads for this sample came from an Illumina HiSeq 2000. A universal primer binding site was introduced by template switching, and a unique molecular identifier was present in the final cDNA, enabling accurate counting of TCR cDNA molecules. First-strand cDNA for TCR alpha and beta chains was synthesized from specific primers in the conserved constant-segment region. Each cDNA library was double barcoded, with a SMART-Mk sample barcode plus Illumina barcodes, to control for contamination. Two successive PCR steps introduced TruSeq adapter sequences along with Illumina sample barcodes. Sequencing of the TCR alpha and beta cDNA libraries was done on the Illumina HiSeq platform using custom primers. For the original study's pipeline: MiGEC was used to process raw reads and extract unique molecular identifiers, and MiXCR was used to find CDR3 positions. Recombination models were inferred per individual with the repgenHMM and IGoR tools using an EM algorithm. The tcR package in R was used for shared clonotype analysis, with sharing normalized by the product of cloneset sizes. Out-of-frame nonproductive sequences were analyzed to study raw recombination free of thymic and clonal selection effects. Using fastp at Q25 and MiXCR, TCRdb reprocessed the public reads and kept productive beta chains. CDR3 protein duplicates are merged, each entry listing the most common genes and DNA. Clone size and V and J calls follow TCRdb, not the original study. Present in this sample are 420,000 or so distinct CDR3 sequences, about a fifth of which were seen just once. 12% of the sample is held by the ten biggest clonotypes.

Only healthy Caucasian donors were included. The researchers also sequenced three unrelated adults who were not twins: a male aged 18 to 29, a male aged 50 to 59, and a female aged 50 to 59. Miltenyi CD45RO+ enrichment and human naive T-cell isolation kits were used to isolate memory (CD45RO+) and naive T cells from PBMC. The full study reports these points: Excess twin sharing in beta out-of-frame sequences was weaker because fewer shared sequences lowered the signal-to-noise ratio. Fewer insertions were carried by abundant cord blood beta clonotypes, a similar but weaker trend appeared in young adult naive repertoires, and no such trend appeared in memory repertoires. Compared with coincidental sharing between unrelated individuals, out-of-frame TCR alpha sequences shared between twins showed an excess of sequences with low generation probability. Recombination models systematically underestimated out-of-frame TCR alpha sharing in monozygotic twins but agreed with sharing between unrelated individuals. Conclusions relied on cross-sectional statistical analysis, since the same donors could not be followed over many years. Zero-insertion analyses could be partly confounded by invariant T cells such as MAIT and iNKT, although diverse VJ usage argued against such confounding for most clonotypes.

This clonotype was seen ten or more times. Which antigen it targets is not known. There are no base qualities to consult, and no much larger clone falls within one base. The sequencing sample was made of naive T cells sorted from blood. The sample's cell subset or site, from its label and the paper: cells isolated with a human naive T-cell isolation kit. The source of this sequence is a man between 50 and 59 years old in good health.

The nucleotide sequence reads as follows: TGTGCCAGCAGCCACACAGGGGTGAACACTGAAGCTTTCTTT. The translation is CASSHTGVNTEAFF. Recombination linked TRBV3-1 to TRBJ1-1; 7 central nucleotides agree with TRBD1. Ends trimmed: V by 3 bases, J by 0 bases; bases unmatched to a gene: 1. The CDR1 and CDR2 encoded by the germline V gene (reference sequence) are LGHDT and YNNKEL. The CDR3 has 14 amino acids, counting the end cysteine and phenylalanine. Only the CDR3 DNA is retained, 42 bases long and in frame from the first base.